One and the same sample provided the 20 T cell receptor beta chains below, sequenced in a study of beta chain features in type 1 diabetes. Since all of the isolated RNA was reverse transcribed, expressed TCRB transcripts were what got sequenced. Libraries were prepared by immunoSEQ multiplex PCR; TCRdb keeps only in-frame clonotypes and omits some of them. The data hold around 600,000 clones, with about an eighth observed a single time. Study findings and constraints: Shorter TCRB CDR3s, moderately but significantly so, were found in Type 1 diabetes patients in all four CD4+ subsets.

The antigens of these receptors remain unknown. Source material: naive CD4+ T cells from blood. The receptors stem from a man aged 30 to 39 with type 1 diabetes.

This clone has a handful of counts. The rearrangement links TRBV9 to TRBJ2-7; 11 bases fit TRBD1. Germline CDR1 SGDLS, CDR2 YYNGEE. The CDR3 spans 15 residues. The trim removed 2 bases at V and 4 bases at J, leaving 5 bases unmatched. The CDR3: CASSVPGQGEYEQYF. DNA of the CDR3: TGTGCCAGCAGCGTGCCGGGACAGGGGGAGTACGAGCAGTACTTC.

The table lists this clone with a few counts. The chain carries TRBV7-8 and TRBJ1-1; D ambiguous. The V gene lost 5 bases and the J gene lost 1 base, with 23 bases spanning the gap. CDR1 is SGHVS, CDR2 FQNEAQ, per germline. The CDR3 consists of 18 residues. The DNA of the CDR3 is TGTGCCAGCAGCCTCTCACCCTGGAAAGGCCAACCGAACACTGAAGCTTTCTTT. It specifies CASSLSPWKGQPNTEAFF.

The genes are TRBV6-6 and TRBJ2-7; a possible D gene is TRBD1 (6 bases). This CDR3 has 15 amino acids. V lost 0 bases and J 3 bases, leaving 12 bases between the germline ends. Germline V gene lookup returns CDR1 MNHNY and CDR2 SVGAGI (reference sequence). The CDR3 DNA follows: TGTGCCAGCAGTTACTCTGGTACAGGGCACTACGAGCAGTACTTC. Translating gives CASSYSGTGHYEQYF.

As DNA, the CDR3 is TGTGCCAGTAGTATTTACGGTGACTATGGCTACACCTTC. It is translated as CASSIYGDYGYTF. V usage is TRBV19 and J usage is TRBJ1-2; D remains unclear. The germline gives CDR1 LNHDA, CDR2 SQIVND (reference sequence). V dropped 3 bases and J dropped 3 bases, with 8 bases sitting between them. The CDR3 is made up of 13 amino acids.

In this sample, this clone turned up a few times. This rearrangement joins TRBV4-3 to TRBJ2-1; D possibly corresponds to TRBD2 (7 bases). Trimming took off 2 bases at V and 8 bases at J, with 16 bases between the two ends. This CDR3 is built from 15 residues. Germline-derived CDR1 and CDR2 are LGHNA and YSLEER. Here the CDR3 reads CASSQRWAGADEQFF. CDR3 nucleotides: TGCGCCAGCAGCCAAAGGTGGGCGGGGGCCGATGAGCAGTTCTTC.

The chain employs TRBV9 and TRBJ2-5; 8 nucleotides align to TRBD1. Germline V gene data show CDR1 as SGDLS and CDR2 as YYNGEE. With 4 bases clipped from V and 5 bases from J, the junction kept 13 bases outside the gene matches. This CDR3 spans 16 amino acids. This CDR3 is CASSPQTGVSRETQYF. CDR3 DNA sequence: TGTGCCAGCAGCCCTCAGACAGGGGTATCAAGGGAGACCCAGTACTTC.

The rearrangement joins TRBV7-2 to TRBJ1-5, with D uncertain. Germline CDR1 SGHTA, CDR2 FQGNSA. Trimming removed 8 bases from V and 2 bases from J, with 10 bases in between. The CDR3 runs 13 residues. CDR3 bases: TGTGCCAGCGGGTCTAGGGGCAATCAGCCCCAGCATTTT. It yields the protein CASGSRGNQPQHF.

This clone turned up a few times. This chain links TRBV30 with TRBJ2-1, with 7 bases that match TRBD2. V gave up 1 base and J gave up 11 bases; unmatched junction bases: 2. Germline CDR1 GTSNPN, CDR2 SVGIG (reference sequence). CDR3 length: 11 amino acids. The CDR3 DNA follows: TGTGCCTGGAGTGGAGCGGGGAAGCAGTTCTTC. Encoded protein: CAWSGAGKQFF.

This clone occurred a few times. CDR3 nucleotide sequence: TGTGCCAGCAGTTACTCTTACAGGTTGACCTACGAGCAGTACTTC. This gives the protein CASSYSYRLTYEQYF. The genes are TRBV6-5 and TRBJ2-7; D is perhaps TRBD1 (5 bases). This CDR3 region has 15 residues. The V end was cut by 0 bases, the J end by 2 bases, with 11 bases between. CDR1 MNHEY and CDR2 SVGAGI come from the germline V gene.

V usage is TRBV25-1 and J usage is TRBJ1-1; no clear D gene. CDR1 and CDR2 (germline): MGHDK, SYGVNS. V dropped 3 bases and J dropped 10 bases, with 12 bases sitting between them. This CDR3 is built from 12 residues. CDR3 sequence (DNA): TGTGCCAGCAGTGACTCCCTCGGACGAGCTTTCTTT. Its protein product is CASSDSLGRAFF.

In nucleotides, the CDR3 is TGCAGCGTTGAAGTAGGACAGGGCTACGAGCAGTACTTC. Amino acid sequence: CSVEVGQGYEQYF. The chain uses TRBV29-1 and TRBJ2-7; the match to TRBD1 covers 8 bases. The CDR3 runs 13 residues. Looked up from germline, CDR1 is SQVTM and CDR2 is ANQGSEA. Losses at the gene ends were 1 base for V and 3 bases for J; bases not matched to a gene: 2.

The chain joins TRBV5-4 to TRBJ2-1; D not certain. The CDR3 contains 15 residues. The germline gives CDR1 SGHNT, CDR2 YYREEE (reference sequence). V lost 0 bases and J lost 0, with 7 bases in between. As DNA, the CDR3 is TGTGCCAGCAGCTTGGGCTTGAGCTCCTACAATGAGCAGTTCTTC. Amino acid sequence: CASSLGLSSYNEQFF.

CDR3 in amino acids: CASSYRGPVTEAFF. The CDR3 DNA reads TGTGCCAGCAGCTACAGGGGGCCAGTTACTGAAGCTTTCTTT. The V gene is TRBV2, the J gene TRBJ1-1; 9 bases are shared with TRBD1. J lost 5 bases, V lost 6 bases, and 7 bases had no gene match. CDR1 is SNHLY and CDR2 is FYNNEI in the germline V gene. The CDR3 contains 14 residues.

This clone was counted a few times. The chain recombines TRBV30 with TRBJ1-5, with D uncertain. The ends were cut back, 0 bases at V and 3 bases at J, with 6 bases in the middle. CDR3 length: 13 residues. Germline loops: CDR1 GTSNPN, CDR2 SVGIG (reference sequence). The chain's CDR3 is CAWSVQDNQPQHF. In nucleotides, the CDR3 is TGTGCCTGGAGTGTGCAGGACAATCAGCCCCAGCATTTT.

CDR3 protein: CASADRASNQPQHF. The CDR3 coding sequence is TGTGCCAGCGCGGACAGGGCTAGCAATCAGCCCCAGCATTTT. The rearrangement links TRBV2 to TRBJ1-5, with 8 nucleotides matching TRBD1. With 8 bases clipped from V and 0 bases from J, the junction kept 3 bases outside the gene matches. In germline, CDR1 is SNHLY, CDR2 FYNNEI. The CDR3 loop spans 14 amino acids.

V gene TRBV4-3 combines with J gene TRBJ2-5; D might be TRBD2 (5 bases). There are 16 residues in the CDR3. Germline CDR1 is LGHNA and CDR2 is YSLEER. Trimming cost V 1 base and J 3 bases, with 15 bases left between them. CDR3 in amino acids: CASSQGVGLGKETQYF. DNA for the CDR3: TGCGCCAGCAGCCAAGGGGTAGGACTGGGAAAAGAGACCCAGTACTTC.

V usage is TRBV5-4 and J usage is TRBJ2-2; the match to TRBD1 covers 10 bases. From germline, CDR1 is SGHNT and CDR2 YYREEE (reference sequence). The CDR3 runs 14 residues. The J segment lost 5 bases and the V segment lost 4 bases, leaving 2 bases of the junction unmatched. The CDR3 sequence is CASSEGQGTGELFF. CDR3 in DNA: TGTGCCAGCAGCGAGGGACAGGGGACCGGGGAGCTGTTTTTT. The entire variable domain, with the rest obtained from reference TRBV5-4 and TRBJ2-2, is as follows: ETGVTQSPTHLIKTRGQQVTLRCSSQSGHNTVSWYQQALGQGPQFIFQYYREEENGRGNFPPRFSGLQFPNYSSELNVNALELDDSALYLCASSEGQGTGELFFGEGSRLTVL.

The rearrangement uses TRBV11-2 and TRBJ2-7; TRBD2 aligns across 7 bases. J was trimmed by 4 bases and V by 6 bases; bases with no gene match: 9. Per germline, CDR1 SGHAT and CDR2 FQNNGV. This CDR3 is 14 amino acids long. The CDR3 is CASRPTSGAYEQYF. CDR3 bases: TGTGCCAGCAGACCCACGAGCGGGGCGTACGAGCAGTACTTC.

The table lists this clone with a few counts. The rearrangement links TRBV28 to TRBJ1-2; no definite D call. V was trimmed by 7 bases and J by 1 base, leaving 10 bases between them. The CDR3 runs 13 residues. In germline, CDR1 is MDHEN, CDR2 SYDVKM. The CDR3 region has the DNA TGTGCCAGCACGGCTGGATTTAACTATGGCTACACCTTC. Translating it yields CASTAGFNYGYTF.

The chain links TRBV25-1 to TRBJ2-6; D might be TRBD2 (5 bases). V was trimmed by 6 bases and J by 2 bases, leaving 14 bases between them. The CDR3 spans 16 residues. The germline CDR1 and CDR2 sequences are MGHDK and SYGVNS. CDR3 in DNA: TGTGCCAGCAGCGTCCTAACCGGGGCTGGGGCCAACGTCCTGACTTTC. This translates into CASSVLTGAGANVLTF.